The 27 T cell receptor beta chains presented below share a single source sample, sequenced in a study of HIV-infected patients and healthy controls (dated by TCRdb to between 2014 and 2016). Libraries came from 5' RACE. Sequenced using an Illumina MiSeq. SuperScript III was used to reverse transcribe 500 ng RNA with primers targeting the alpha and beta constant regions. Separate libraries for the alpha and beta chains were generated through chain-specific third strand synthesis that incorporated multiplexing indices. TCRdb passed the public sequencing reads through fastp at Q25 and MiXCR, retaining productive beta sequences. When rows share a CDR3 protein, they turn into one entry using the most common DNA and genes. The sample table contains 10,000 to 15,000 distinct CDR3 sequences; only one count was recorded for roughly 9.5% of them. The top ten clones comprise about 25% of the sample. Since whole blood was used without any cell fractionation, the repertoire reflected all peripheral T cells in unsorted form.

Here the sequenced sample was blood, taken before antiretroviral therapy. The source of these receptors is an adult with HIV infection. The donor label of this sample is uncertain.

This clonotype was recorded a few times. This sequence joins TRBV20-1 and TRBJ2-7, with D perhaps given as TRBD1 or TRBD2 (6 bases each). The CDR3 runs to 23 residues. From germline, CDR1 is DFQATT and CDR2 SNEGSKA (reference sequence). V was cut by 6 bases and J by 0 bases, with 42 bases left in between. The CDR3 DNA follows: TGCAGTGCCGCCGGGGGCTCCTCGCCCTTAGCGGAATCTGATCAAATAAACTCCTACGAGCAGTACTTC. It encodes CSAAGGSSPLAESDQINSYEQYF.

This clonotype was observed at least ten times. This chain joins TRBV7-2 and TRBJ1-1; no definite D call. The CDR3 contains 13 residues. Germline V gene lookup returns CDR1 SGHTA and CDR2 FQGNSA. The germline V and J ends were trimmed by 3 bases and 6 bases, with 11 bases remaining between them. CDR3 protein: CASSLGREAEAFF. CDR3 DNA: TGTGCCAGCAGCTTGGGCCGGGAAGCTGAAGCTTTCTTT. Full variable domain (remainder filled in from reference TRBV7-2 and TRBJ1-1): GAGVSQSPSNKVTEKGKDVELRCDPISGHTALYWYRQSLGQGLEFLIYFQGNSAPDKSGLPSDRFSAERTGGSVSTLTIQRTQQEDSAVYLCASSLGREAEAFFGQGTRLTVV.

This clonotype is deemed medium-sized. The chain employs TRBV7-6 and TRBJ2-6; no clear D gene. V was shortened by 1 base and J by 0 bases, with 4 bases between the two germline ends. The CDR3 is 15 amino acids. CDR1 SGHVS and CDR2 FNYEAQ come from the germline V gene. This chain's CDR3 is CASSLGVSGANVLTF. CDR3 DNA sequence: TGTGCCAGCAGCTTAGGGGTCTCTGGGGCCAACGTCCTGACTTTC.

CDR3 residues: CASSADPENTEAFF. The CDR3, as DNA: TGTGCCAGCAGCGCCGACCCGGAGAACACTGAAGCTTTCTTT. The genes are TRBV5-5 and TRBJ1-1; D is unclear. The CDR3 spans 14 residues. V lost 4 bases, J lost 1 base, and 11 bases lay in between. Germline loops: CDR1 SGHKS, CDR2 YYEKEE (reference sequence).

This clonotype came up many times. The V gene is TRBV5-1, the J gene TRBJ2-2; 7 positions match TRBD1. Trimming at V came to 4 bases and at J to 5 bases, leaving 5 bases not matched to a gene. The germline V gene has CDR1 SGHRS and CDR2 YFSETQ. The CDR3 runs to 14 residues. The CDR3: CASSLTGMTGELFF. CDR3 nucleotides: TGCGCCAGCAGCCTGACAGGGATGACCGGGGAGCTGTTTTTT. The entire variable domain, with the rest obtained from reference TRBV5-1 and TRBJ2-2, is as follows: KAGVTQTPRYLIKTRGQQVTLSCSPISGHRSVSWYQQTPGQGLQFLFEYFSETQRNKGNFPGRFSGRQFSNSRSEMNVSTLELGDSALYLCASSLTGMTGELFFGEGSRLTVL.

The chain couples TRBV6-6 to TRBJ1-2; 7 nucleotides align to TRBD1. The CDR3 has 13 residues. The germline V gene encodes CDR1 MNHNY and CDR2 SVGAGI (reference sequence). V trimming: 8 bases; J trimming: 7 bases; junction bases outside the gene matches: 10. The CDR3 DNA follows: TGTGCCAGCGAGCAGGGGGGTGTACCTGGCTACACCTTC. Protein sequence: CASEQGGVPGYTF.

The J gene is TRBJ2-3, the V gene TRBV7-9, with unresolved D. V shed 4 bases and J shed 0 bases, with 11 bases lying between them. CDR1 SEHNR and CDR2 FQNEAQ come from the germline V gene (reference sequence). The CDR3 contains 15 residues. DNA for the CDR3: TGTGCCAGCAGCTCGACTCTTACTAGCACAGATACGCAGTATTTT. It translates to CASSSTLTSTDTQYF.

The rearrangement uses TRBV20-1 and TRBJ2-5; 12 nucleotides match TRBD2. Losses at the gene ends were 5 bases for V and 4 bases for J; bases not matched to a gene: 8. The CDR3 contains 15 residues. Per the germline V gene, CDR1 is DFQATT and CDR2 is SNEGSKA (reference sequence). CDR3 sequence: CSAETSGGPGETQYF. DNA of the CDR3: TGCAGTGCTGAAACTAGCGGGGGGCCAGGAGAGACCCAGTACTTC.

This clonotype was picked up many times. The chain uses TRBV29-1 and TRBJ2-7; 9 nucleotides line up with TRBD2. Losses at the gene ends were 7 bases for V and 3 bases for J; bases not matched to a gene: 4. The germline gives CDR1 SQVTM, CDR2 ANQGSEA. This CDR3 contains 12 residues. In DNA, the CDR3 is TGCAGCGCGGCTAGCGGGAACTACGAGCAGTACTTC. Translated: CSAASGNYEQYF.

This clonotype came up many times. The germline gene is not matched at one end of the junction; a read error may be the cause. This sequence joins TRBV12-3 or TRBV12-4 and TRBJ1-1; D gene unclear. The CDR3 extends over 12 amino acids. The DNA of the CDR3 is TGCGGCATTTCGAACCGTGGAACTGAAGCTTTCTTT. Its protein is CGISNRGTEAFF.

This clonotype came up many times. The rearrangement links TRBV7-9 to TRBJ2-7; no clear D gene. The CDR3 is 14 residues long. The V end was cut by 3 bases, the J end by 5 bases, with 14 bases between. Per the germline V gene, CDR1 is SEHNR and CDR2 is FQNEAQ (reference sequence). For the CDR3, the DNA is TGTGCCAGCAGCTTGACTTTGCTCAGCGACGAGCAGTACTTC. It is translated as CASSLTLLSDEQYF.

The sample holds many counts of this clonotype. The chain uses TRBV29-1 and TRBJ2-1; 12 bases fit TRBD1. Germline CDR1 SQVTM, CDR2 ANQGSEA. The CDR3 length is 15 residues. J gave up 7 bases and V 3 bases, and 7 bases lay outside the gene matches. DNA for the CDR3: TGCAGCGTTGACGGGGGACAGGGGGCTGGGAATGAGCAGTTCTTC. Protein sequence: CSVDGGQGAGNEQFF.

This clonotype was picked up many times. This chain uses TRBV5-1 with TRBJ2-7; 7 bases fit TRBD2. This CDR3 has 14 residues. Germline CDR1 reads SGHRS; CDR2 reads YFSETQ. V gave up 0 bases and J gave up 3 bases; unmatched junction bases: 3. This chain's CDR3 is CASSLGLANYEQYF. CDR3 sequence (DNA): TGCGCCAGCAGCTTGGGACTAGCAAACTACGAGCAGTACTTC. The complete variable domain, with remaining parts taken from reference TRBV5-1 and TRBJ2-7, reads KAGVTQTPRYLIKTRGQQVTLSCSPISGHRSVSWYQQTPGQGLQFLFEYFSETQRNKGNFPGRFSGRQFSNSRSEMNVSTLELGDSALYLCASSLGLANYEQYFGPGTRLTVT.

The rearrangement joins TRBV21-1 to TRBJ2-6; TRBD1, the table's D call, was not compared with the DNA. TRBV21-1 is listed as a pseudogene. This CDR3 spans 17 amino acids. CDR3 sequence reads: CASSGRDSELEANVLTF. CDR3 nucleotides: TGTGCCAGCAGCGGCCGGGACAGCGAATTAGAGGCCAACGTCCTGACTTTC.

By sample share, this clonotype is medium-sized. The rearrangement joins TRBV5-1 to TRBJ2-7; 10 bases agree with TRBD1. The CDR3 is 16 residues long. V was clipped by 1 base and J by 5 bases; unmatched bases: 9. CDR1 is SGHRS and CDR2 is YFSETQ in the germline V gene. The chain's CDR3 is CASSLRWTGGNDEQYF. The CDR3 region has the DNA TGCGCCAGCAGCTTGCGTTGGACAGGGGGAAACGACGAGCAGTACTTC.

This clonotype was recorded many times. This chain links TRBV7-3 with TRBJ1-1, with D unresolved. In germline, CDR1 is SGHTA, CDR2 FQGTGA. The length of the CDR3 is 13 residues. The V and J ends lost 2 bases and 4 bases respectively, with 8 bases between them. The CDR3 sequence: CASSLGLGTEAFF. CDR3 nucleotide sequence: TGTGCCAGCAGCTTAGGTTTAGGCACTGAAGCTTTCTTT.

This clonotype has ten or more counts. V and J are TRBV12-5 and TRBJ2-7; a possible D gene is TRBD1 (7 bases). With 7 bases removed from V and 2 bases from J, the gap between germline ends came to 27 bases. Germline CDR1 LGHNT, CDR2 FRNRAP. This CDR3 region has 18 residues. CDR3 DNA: TGTGCTAGTGCCAGCTCACTAGTGGCGTCAGGGGGGACCTACGAGCAGTACTTC. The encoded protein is CASASSLVASGGTYEQYF.

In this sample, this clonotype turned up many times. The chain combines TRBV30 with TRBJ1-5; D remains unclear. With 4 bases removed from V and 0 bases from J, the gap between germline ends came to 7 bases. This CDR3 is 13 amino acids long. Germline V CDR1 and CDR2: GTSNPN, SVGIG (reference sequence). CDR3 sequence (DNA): TGTGCCTGGACGGCTTATAGCAATCAGCCCCAGCATTTT. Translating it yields CAWTAYSNQPQHF.

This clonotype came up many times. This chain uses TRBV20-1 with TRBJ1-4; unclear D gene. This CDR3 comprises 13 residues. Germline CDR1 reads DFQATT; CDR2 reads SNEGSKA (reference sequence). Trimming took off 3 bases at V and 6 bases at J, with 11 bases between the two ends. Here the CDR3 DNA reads TGCAGTGCTAGTGGTGGGAGGGATGAAAAACTGTTTTTT. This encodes CSASGGRDEKLFF.

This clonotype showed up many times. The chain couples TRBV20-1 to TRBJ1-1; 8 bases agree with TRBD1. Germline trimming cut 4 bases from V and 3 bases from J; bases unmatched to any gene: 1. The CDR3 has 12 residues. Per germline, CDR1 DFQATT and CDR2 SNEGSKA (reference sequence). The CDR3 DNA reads TGCAGTGCTAAACAGGGGGACACTGAAGCTTTCTTT. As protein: CSAKQGDTEAFF.

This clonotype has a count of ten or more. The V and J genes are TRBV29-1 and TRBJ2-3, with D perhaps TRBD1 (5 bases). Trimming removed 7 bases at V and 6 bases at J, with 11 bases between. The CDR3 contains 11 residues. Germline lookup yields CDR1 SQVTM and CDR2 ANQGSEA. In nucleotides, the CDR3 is TGCAGCGCAGGGCCCCGGGATACGCAGTATTTT. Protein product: CSAGPRDTQYF.

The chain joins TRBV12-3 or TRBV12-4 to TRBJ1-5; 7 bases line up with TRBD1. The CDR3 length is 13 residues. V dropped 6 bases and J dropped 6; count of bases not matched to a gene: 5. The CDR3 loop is CASSSTGSQPQHF. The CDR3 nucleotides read TGTGCCAGCAGCTCGACAGGGTCTCAGCCCCAGCATTTT.

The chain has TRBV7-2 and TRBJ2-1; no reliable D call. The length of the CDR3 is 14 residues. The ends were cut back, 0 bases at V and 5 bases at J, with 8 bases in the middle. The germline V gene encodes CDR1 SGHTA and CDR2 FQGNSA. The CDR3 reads CASSLAGRHNEQFF. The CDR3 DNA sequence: TGTGCCAGCAGCTTAGCTGGACGGCACAATGAGCAGTTCTTC.

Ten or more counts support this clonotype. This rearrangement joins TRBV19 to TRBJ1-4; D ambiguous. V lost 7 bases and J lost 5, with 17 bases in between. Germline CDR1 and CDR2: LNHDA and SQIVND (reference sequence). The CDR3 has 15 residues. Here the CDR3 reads CASITIPGANEKLFF. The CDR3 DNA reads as TGTGCCAGTATAACAATTCCGGGAGCCAATGAAAAACTGTTTTTT.

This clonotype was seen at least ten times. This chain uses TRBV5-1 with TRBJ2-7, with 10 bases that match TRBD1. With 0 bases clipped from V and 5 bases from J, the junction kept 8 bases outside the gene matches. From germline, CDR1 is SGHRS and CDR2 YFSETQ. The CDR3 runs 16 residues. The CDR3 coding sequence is TGCGCCAGCAGCTTGGATTCCGGGACAGGGGTCCACGAGCAGTACTTC. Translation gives CASSLDSGTGVHEQYF. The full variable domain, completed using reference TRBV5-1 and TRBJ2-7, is KAGVTQTPRYLIKTRGQQVTLSCSPISGHRSVSWYQQTPGQGLQFLFEYFSETQRNKGNFPGRFSGRQFSNSRSEMNVSTLELGDSALYLCASSLDSGTGVHEQYFGPGTRLTVT.

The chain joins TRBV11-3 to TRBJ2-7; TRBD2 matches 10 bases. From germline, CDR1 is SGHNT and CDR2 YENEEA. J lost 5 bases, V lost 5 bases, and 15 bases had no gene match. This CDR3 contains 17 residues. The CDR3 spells CASSPRLAGGAPHEQYF. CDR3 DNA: TGTGCCAGCAGCCCACGACTAGCGGGTGGGGCCCCCCACGAGCAGTACTTC.

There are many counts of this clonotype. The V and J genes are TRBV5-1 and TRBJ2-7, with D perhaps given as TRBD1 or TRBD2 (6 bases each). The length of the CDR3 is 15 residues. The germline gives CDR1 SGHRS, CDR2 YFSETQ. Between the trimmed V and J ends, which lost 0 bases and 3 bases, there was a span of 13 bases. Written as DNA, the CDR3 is TGCGCCAGCAGCTTGGATTTGGGGGGCCTCTACGAGCAGTACTTC. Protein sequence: CASSLDLGGLYEQYF.